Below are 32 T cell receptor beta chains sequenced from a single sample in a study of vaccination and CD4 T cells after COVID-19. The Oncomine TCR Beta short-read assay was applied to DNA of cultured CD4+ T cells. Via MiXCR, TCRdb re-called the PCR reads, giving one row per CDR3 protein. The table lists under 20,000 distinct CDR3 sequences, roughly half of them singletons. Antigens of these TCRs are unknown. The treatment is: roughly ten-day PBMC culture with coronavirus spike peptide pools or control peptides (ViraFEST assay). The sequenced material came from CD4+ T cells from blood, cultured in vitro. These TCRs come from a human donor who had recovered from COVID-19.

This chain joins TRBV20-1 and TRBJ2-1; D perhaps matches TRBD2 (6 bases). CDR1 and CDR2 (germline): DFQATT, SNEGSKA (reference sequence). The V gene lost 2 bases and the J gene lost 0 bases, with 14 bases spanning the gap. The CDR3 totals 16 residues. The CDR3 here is CSARPLREFSYNEQFF. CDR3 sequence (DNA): TGCAGTGCTAGACCCCTCCGGGAGTTCTCCTACAATGAGCAGTTCTTC.

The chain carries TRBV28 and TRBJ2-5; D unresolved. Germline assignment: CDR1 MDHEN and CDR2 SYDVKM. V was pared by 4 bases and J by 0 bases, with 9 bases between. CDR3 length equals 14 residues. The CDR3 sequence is CASSSGPYQETQYF. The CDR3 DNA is TGTGCCAGCAGTTCCGGGCCTTACCAAGAGACCCAGTACTTC. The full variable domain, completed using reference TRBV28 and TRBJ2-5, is DVKVTQSSRYLVKRTGEKVFLECVQDMDHENMFWYRQDPGLGLRLIYFSYDVKMKEKGDIPEGYSVSREKKERFSLILESASTNQTSMYLCASSSGPYQETQYFGPGTRLLVL.

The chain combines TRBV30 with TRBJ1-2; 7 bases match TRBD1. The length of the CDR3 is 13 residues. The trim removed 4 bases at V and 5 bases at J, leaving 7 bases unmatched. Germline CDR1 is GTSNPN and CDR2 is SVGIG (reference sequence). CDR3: CAWTRDSWYGYTF. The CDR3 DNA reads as TGTGCCTGGACACGGGACAGTTGGTATGGCTACACCTTC. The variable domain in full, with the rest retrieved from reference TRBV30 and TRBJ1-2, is SQTIHQWPATLVQPVGSPLSLECTVEGTSNPNLYWYRQAAGRGLQLLFYSVGIGQISSEVPQNLSASRPQDRQFILSSKKLLLSDSGFYLCAWTRDSWYGYTFGSGTRLTVV.

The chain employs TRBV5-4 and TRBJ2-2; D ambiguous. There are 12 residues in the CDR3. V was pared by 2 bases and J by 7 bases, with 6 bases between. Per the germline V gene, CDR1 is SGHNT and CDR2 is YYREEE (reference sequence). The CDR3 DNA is TGTGCCAGCAGCTTTTGGGGCGGGGAGCTGTTTTTT. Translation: CASSFWGGELFF.

CDR3 residues: CASSQIRDSSSPLHF. As DNA, the CDR3 is TGCGCCAGCAGCCAAATCCGGGACTCAAGTTCACCCCTCCACTTT. The chain uses TRBV4-1 and TRBJ1-6; perhaps TRBD1 as D (5 bases). Trimming took 2 bases from V and 9 from J, leaving 14 bases between them. The V gene's germline CDR1 is MGHRA and CDR2 YSYEKL. The CDR3 length is 15 residues.

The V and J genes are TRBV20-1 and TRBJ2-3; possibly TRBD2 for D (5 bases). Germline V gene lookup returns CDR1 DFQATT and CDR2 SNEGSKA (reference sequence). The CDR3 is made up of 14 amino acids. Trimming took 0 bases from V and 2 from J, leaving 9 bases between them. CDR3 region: CSAREVANTDTQYF. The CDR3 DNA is TGCAGTGCTAGAGAGGTAGCGAACACAGATACGCAGTATTTT.

This chain's CDR3 is CASSPRLISEAFF. The DNA for the CDR3 is TGTGCCAGCAGTCCCCGACTCATCAGTGAAGCTTTCTTT. The genes are TRBV6-1 and TRBJ1-1; D is unresolved. The CDR3 has 13 residues. V was pared by 5 bases and J by 7 bases, with 14 bases between. Germline CDR1 and CDR2: MNHNS and SASEGT.

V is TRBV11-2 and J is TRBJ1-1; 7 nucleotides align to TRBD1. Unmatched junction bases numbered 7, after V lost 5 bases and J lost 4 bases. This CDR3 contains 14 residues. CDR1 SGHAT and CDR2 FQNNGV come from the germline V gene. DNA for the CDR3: TGTGCCAGCAGCATTGACAGGGCGGGCACTGAAGCTTTCTTT. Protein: CASSIDRAGTEAFF.

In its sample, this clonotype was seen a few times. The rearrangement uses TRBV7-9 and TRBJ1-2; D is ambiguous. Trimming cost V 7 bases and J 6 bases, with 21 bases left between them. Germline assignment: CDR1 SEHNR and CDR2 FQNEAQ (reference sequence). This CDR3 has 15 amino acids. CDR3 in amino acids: CASTLKEGRGNGYTF. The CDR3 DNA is TGTGCCAGCACCCTAAAGGAGGGCAGAGGAAATGGCTACACCTTC.

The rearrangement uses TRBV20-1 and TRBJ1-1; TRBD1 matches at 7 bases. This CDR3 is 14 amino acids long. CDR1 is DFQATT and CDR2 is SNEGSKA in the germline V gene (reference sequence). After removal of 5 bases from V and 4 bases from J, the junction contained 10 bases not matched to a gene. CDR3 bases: TGCAGTGCTTTCGGACAGGCTCGGGTCACTGAAGCTTTCTTT. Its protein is CSAFGQARVTEAFF.

For the CDR3, the DNA is TGTGCCAGCAGATTTAGCGGGGGTGATGAGCAGTTCTTC. Residues: CASRFSGGDEQFF. This chain joins TRBV6-1 and TRBJ2-1; the match to TRBD2 covers 9 bases. V gave up 6 bases and J gave up 8 bases; unmatched junction bases: 5. The CDR3 covers 13 residues. CDR1 is MNHNS and CDR2 is SASEGT in the germline V gene.

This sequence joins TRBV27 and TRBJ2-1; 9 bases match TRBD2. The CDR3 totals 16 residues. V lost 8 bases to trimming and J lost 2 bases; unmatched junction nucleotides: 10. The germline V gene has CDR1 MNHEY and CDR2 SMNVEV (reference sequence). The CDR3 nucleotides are TGTGCCAGCGCCCCCGGAAGCGGGAGGACCTACAATGAGCAGTTCTTC. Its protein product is CASAPGSGRTYNEQFF.

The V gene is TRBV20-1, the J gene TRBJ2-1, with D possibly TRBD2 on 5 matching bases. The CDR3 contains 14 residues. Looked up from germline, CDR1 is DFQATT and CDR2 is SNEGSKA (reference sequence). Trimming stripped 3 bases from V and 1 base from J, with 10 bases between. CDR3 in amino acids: CSARDFGSYNEQFF. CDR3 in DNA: TGCAGTGCTAGGGACTTTGGATCCTACAATGAGCAGTTCTTC.

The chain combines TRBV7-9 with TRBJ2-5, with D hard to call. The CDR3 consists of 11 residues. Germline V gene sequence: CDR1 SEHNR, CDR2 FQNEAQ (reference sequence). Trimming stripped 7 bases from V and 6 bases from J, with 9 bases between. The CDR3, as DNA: TGTGCCAGCACGCTGACAAAGACCCAGTACTTC. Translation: CASTLTKTQYF. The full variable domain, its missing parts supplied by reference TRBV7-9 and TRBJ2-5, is DTGVSQNPRHKITKRGQNVTFRCDPISEHNRLYWYRQTLGQGPEFLTYFQNEAQLEKSRLLSDRFSAERPKGSFSTLEIQRTEQGDSAMYLCASTLTKTQYFGPGTRLLVL.

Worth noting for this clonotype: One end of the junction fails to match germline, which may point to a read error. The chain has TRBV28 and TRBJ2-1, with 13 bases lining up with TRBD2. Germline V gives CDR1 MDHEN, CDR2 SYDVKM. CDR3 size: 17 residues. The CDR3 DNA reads TGTGCCAGCAGTCTATGGACTAGCGGGGGAACCTACAATGAGCAGTTCTTC. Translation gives CASSLWTSGGTYNEQFF.

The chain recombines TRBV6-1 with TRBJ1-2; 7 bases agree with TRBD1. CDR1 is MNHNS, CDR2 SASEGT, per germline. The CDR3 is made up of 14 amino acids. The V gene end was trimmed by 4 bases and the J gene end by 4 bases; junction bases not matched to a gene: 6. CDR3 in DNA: TGTGCCAGCAGTGGGGACAGCGCCGTCTATGGCTACACCTTC. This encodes CASSGDSAVYGYTF.

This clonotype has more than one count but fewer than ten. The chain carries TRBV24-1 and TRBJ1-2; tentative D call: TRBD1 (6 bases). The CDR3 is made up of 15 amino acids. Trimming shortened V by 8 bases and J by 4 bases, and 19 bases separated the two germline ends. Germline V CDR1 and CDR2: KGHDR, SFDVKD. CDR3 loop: CATIYRALEFYGYTF. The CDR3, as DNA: TGTGCCACCATCTACAGGGCCTTAGAATTCTATGGCTACACCTTC.

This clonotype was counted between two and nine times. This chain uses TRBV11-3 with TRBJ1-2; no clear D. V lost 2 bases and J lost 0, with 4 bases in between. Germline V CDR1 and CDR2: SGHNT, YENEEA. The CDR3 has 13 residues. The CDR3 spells CASSLNPNYGYTF. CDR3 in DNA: TGTGCCAGCAGCTTAAACCCTAACTATGGCTACACCTTC.

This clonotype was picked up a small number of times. The CDR3 loop reads CSASQEPGVLFF. In nucleotides, the CDR3 is TGCAGTGCTTCCCAGGAACCAGGGGTGTTGTTTTTT. This rearrangement joins TRBV20-1 to TRBJ2-2; possibly TRBD1 for D (6 bases). Germline CDR1 reads DFQATT; CDR2 reads SNEGSKA (reference sequence). The CDR3 is 12 residues long. The V end was cut by 5 bases, the J end by 15 bases, with 19 bases between.

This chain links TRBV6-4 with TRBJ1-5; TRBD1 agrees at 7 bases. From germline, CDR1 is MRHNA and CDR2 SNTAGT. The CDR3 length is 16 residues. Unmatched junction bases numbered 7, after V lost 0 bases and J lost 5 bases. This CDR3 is CASSDSTGKRDQPQHF. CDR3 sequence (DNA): TGTGCCAGCAGTGACTCGACAGGGAAAAGAGATCAGCCCCAGCATTTT.

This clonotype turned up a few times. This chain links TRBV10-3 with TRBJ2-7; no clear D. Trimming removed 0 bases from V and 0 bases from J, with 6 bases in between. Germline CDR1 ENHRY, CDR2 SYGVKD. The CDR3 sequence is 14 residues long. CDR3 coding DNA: TGTGCCATCAGTGAGTCCCACAGCTCCTACGAGCAGTACTTC. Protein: CAISESHSSYEQYF.

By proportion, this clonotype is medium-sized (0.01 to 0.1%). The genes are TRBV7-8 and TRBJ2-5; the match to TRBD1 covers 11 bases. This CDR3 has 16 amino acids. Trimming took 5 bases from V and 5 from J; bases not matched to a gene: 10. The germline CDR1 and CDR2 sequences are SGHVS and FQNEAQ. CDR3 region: CASSPLPGQGVETQYF. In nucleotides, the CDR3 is TGTGCCAGCAGCCCCTTGCCGGGACAGGGGGTTGAGACCCAGTACTTC.

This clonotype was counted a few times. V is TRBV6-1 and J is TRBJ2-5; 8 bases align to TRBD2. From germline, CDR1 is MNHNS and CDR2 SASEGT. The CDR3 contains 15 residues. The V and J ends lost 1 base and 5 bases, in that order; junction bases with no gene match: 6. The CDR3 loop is CASSEGGGRRETQYF. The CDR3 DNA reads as TGTGCCAGCAGTGAAGGAGGCGGGAGGCGGGAGACCCAGTACTTC.

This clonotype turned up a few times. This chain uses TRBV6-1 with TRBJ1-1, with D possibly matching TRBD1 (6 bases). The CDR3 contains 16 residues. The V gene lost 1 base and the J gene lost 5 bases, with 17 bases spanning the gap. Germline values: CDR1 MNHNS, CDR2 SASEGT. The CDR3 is CASSEVGLGAGTEAFF. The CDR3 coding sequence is TGTGCCAGCAGTGAAGTTGGCTTGGGGGCAGGGACTGAAGCTTTCTTT.

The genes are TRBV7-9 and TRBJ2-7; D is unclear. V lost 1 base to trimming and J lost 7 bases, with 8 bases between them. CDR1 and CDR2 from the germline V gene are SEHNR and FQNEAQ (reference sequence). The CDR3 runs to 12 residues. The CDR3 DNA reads TGTGCCAGCAGCTTAGAAGTGGGAGAGCAGTACTTC. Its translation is CASSLEVGEQYF.

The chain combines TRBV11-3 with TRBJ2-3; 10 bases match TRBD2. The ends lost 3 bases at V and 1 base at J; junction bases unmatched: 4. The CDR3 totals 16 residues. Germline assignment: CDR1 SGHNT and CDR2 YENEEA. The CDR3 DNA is TGTGCCAGCAGCTTTAGCGGGGGGCCGGGCACAGATACGCAGTATTTT. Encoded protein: CASSFSGGPGTDTQYF.

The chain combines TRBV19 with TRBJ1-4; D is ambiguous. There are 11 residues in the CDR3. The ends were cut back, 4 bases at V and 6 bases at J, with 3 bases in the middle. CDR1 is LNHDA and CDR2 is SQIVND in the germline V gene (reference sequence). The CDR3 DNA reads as TGTGCCAGTAGTACCCATGAAAAACTGTTTTTT. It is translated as CASSTHEKLFF.

The CDR3 loop is CASSTTRDTGELFF. The CDR3 DNA reads TGTGCCAGTAGCACGACTAGAGACACCGGGGAGCTGTTTTTT. The V call is TRBV19, the J call TRBJ2-2; weak D call: TRBD2 (6 bases). Germline V lookup: CDR1 LNHDA, CDR2 SQIVND (reference sequence). V was clipped by 6 bases and J by 3 bases, with 11 bases between them. The CDR3 covers 14 residues.

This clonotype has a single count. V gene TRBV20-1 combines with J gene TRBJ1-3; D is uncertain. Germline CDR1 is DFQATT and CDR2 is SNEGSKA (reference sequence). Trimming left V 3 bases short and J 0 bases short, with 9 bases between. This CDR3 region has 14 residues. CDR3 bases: TGCAGTGCTAGGGACGCTTCCTCTGGAAACACCATATATTTT. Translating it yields CSARDASSGNTIYF.

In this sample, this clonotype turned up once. In DNA, the CDR3 is TGCAGTGCTGGGGGGGGGACCGCCTACAATGAGCAGTTCTTC. Amino acids: CSAGGGTAYNEQFF. The gene calls are TRBV20-1 and TRBJ2-1, with 7 positions matching TRBD2. J gave up 2 bases and V 5 bases, and 6 bases lay outside the gene matches. This CDR3 spans 14 amino acids. CDR1 DFQATT and CDR2 SNEGSKA come from the germline V gene (reference sequence).

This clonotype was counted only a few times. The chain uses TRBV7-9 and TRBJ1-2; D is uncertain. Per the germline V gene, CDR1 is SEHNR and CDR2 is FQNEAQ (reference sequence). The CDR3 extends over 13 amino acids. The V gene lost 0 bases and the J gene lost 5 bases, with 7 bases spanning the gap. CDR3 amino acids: CASSLALTYGYTF. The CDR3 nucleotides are TGTGCCAGCAGCTTAGCCTTAACGTATGGCTACACCTTC. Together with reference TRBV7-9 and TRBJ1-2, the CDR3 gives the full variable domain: DTGVSQNPRHKITKRGQNVTFRCDPISEHNRLYWYRQTLGQGPEFLTYFQNEAQLEKSRLLSDRFSAERPKGSFSTLEIQRTEQGDSAMYLCASSLALTYGYTFGSGTRLTVV.

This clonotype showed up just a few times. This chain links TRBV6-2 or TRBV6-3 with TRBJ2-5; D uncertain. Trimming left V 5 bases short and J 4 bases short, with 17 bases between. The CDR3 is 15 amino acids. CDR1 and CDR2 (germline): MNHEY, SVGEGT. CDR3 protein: CASSNPIGPGETQYF. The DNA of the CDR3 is TGTGCCAGCAGTAACCCCATTGGCCCGGGAGAGACCCAGTACTTC.